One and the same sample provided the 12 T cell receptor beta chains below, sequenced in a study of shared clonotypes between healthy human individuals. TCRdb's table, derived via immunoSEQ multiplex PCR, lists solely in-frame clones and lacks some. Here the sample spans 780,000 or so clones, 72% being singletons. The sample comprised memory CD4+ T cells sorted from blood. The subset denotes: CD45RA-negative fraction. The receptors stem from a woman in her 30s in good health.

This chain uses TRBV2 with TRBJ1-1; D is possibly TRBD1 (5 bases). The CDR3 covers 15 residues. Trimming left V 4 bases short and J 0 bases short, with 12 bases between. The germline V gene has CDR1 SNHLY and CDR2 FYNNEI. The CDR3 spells CASSAQGPMNTEAFF. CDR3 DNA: TGTGCCAGCAGTGCTCAGGGACCGATGAACACTGAAGCTTTCTTT.

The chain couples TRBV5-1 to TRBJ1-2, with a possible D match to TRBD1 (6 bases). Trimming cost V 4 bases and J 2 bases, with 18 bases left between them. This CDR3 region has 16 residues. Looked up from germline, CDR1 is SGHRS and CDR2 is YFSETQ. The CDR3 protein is CASSPGGAQGNYGYTF. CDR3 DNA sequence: TGCGCCAGCAGCCCGGGTGGGGCACAGGGCAACTATGGCTACACCTTC.

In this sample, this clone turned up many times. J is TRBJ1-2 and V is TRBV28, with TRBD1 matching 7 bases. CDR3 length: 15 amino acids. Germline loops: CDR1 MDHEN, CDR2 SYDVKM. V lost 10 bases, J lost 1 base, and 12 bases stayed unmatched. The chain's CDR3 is CATVGSRGINYGYTF. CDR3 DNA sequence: TGTGCCACCGTGGGGAGCAGGGGGATTAACTATGGCTACACCTTC.

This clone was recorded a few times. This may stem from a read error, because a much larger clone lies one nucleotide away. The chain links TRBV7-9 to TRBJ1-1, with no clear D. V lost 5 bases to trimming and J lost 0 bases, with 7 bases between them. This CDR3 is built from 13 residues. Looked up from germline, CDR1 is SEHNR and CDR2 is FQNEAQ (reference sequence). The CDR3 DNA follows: TGTGCCAGCAGCCCCCCGGTGAACACTGAAGCTTTCTTT. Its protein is CASSPPVNTEAFF.

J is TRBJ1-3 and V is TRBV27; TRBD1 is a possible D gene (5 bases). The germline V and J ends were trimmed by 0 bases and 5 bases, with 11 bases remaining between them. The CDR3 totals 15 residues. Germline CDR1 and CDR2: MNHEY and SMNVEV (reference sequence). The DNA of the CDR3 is TGTGCCAGCAGTTTATCGGGCCAGGGACGAAACACCATATATTTT. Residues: CASSLSGQGRNTIYF.

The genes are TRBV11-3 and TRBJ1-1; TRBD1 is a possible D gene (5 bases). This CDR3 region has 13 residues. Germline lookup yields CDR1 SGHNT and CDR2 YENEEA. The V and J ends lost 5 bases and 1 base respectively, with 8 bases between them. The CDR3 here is CASSIDRNTEAFF. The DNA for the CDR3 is TGTGCCAGCAGCATTGACAGGAACACTGAAGCTTTCTTT. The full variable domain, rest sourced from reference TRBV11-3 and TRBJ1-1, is EAGVVQSPRYKIIEKKQPVAFWCNPISGHNTLYWYLQNLGQGPELLIRYENEEAVDDSQLPKDRFSAERLKGVDSTLKIQPAELGDSAVYLCASSIDRNTEAFFGQGTRLTVV.

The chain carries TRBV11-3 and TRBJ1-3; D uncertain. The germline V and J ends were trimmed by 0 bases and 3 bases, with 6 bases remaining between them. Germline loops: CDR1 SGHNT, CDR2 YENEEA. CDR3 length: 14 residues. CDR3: CASSLEGSGNTIYF. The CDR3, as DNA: TGTGCCAGCAGCTTAGAGGGGAGTGGAAACACCATATATTTT.

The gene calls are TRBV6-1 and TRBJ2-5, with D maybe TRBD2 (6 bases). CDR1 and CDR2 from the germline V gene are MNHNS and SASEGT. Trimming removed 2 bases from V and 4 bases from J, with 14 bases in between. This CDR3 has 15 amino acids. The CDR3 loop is CASSESTGVGETQYF. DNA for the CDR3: TGTGCCAGCAGTGAATCAACGGGAGTTGGAGAGACCCAGTACTTC.

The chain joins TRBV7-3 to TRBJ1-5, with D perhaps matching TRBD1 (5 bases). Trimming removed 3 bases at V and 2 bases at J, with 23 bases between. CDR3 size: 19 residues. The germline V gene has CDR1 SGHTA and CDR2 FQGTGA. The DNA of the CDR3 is TGTGCCAGCAGCTTGGGGACTCAGACGCGCCTCTTCCGCAATCAGCCCCAGCATTTT. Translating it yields CASSLGTQTRLFRNQPQHF.

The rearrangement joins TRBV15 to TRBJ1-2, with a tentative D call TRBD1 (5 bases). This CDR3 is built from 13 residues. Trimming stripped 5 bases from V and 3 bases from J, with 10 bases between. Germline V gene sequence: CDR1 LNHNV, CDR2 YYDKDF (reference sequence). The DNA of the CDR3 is TGTGCCACCAGCGAAGGCAGGGACTATGGCTACACCTTC. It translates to CATSEGRDYGYTF. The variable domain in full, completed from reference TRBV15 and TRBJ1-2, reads DAMVIQNPRYQVTQFGKPVTLSCSQTLNHNVMYWYQQKSSQAPKLLFHYYDKDFNNEADTPDNFQSRRPNTSFCFLDIRSPGLGDTAMYLCATSEGRDYGYTFGSGTRLTVV.

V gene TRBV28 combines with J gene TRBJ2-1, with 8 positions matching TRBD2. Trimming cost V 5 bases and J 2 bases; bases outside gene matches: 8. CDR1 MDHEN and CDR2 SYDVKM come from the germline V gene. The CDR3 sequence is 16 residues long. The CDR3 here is CASSQSEGLAYNEQFF. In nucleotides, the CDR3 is TGTGCCAGCAGTCAAAGTGAGGGACTAGCCTACAATGAGCAGTTCTTC.

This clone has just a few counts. The chain's CDR3 is CASSPRGDGELFF. The CDR3, as DNA: TGTGCCAGCAGCCCCAGGGGGGACGGGGAGCTGTTTTTT. The chain carries TRBV7-2 and TRBJ2-2, with D perhaps matching TRBD1 (7 bases). Germline V gene lookup returns CDR1 SGHTA and CDR2 FQGNSA. This CDR3 is built from 13 residues. V gave up 5 bases and J gave up 7 bases, with 11 bases separating them.